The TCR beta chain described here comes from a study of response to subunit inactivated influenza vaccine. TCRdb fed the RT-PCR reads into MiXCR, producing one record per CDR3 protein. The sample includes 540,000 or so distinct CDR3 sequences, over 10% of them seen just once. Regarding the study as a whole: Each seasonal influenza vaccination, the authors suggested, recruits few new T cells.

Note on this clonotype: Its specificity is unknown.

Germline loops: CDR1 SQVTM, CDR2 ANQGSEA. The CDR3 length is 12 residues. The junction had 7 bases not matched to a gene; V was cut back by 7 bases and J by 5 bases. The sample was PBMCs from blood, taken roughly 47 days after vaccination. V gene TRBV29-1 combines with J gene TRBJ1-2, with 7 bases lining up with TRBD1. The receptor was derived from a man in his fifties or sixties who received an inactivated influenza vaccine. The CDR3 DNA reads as TGCAGCGCCTGGGGGACAGAATATGGCTACACCTTC. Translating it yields CSAWGTEYGYTF.